The rows below give T cell receptor beta chains drawn from one sample of a study of identical twins. TCRdb fed the 5' RACE reads into MiXCR, producing one record per CDR3 protein. The table lists about 280,000 distinct CDR3 sequences, 6.5% to 9.5% of them singletons. The same sample was also used in a study of yellow fever vaccine responses in identical twins.

The specimen sequenced was memory (CD45RO+) T cells sorted from blood. These receptors all come from a woman between 18 and 29 years old in good health. The CDR3 runs from the conserved cysteine through the conserved F or W. Fields, in order: V gene, J gene, CDR3 protein.

V gene: TRBV10-3
J gene: TRBJ2-3
CDR3 protein: CAITSTDTQYF

V gene: TRBV2
J gene: TRBJ2-3
CDR3 protein: CASSGQGTSTDTQYF

V gene: TRBV14
J gene: TRBJ2-3
CDR3 protein: CASSQLEGFFTDTQYF

V gene: TRBV27
J gene: TRBJ2-5
CDR3 protein: CASSRREVETQYF

V gene: TRBV9
J gene: TRBJ2-3
CDR3 protein: CASIIRTGTDTQYF

V gene: TRBV12-3/TRBV12-4
J gene: TRBJ1-5
CDR3 protein: CASSLGYGGPNQPQHF

V gene: TRBV3-1
J gene: TRBJ2-1
CDR3 protein: CATSKEGQEVSSYNEQFF

V gene: TRBV2
J gene: TRBJ2-7
CDR3 protein: CASSERLAGREQYF

V gene: TRBV4-1
J gene: TRBJ2-5
CDR3 protein: CASSQEEGAHQETQYF

V gene: TRBV4-1
J gene: TRBJ2-1
CDR3 protein: CASSQDFGPDEQFF

V gene: TRBV15
J gene: TRBJ2-1
CDR3 protein: CATSTRIGSYNEQFF

V gene: TRBV29-1
J gene: TRBJ1-1
CDR3 protein: CSAQQANTEAFF

V gene: TRBV7-9
J gene: TRBJ2-1
CDR3 protein: CASSPLAHEQFF